Below are 23 T cell receptor beta chains sequenced from a single sample in a study of blood T cell repertoires in COVID-19. The data were produced by immunoSEQ multiplex PCR, yet TCRdb's version contains in-frame clones alone and is incomplete. Among 150,000 to 200,000 clones listed, roughly 89% were seen once. Sequenced: PBMCs or T cells enriched from blood (not recorded which). The receptors shown here come from a woman aged 40 to 55 with acute COVID-19.

The chain uses TRBV5-8 and TRBJ2-7; the match to TRBD1 covers 10 bases. From germline, CDR1 is SGHTS and CDR2 YDEGEE. Losses at the gene ends were 5 bases for V and 4 bases for J; bases not matched to a gene: 9. The CDR3 consists of 15 residues. The CDR3 nucleotides are TGTGCCAGCAGTGACCGGGACAGGGGTTCGTACGAGCAGTACTTC. Residues: CASSDRDRGSYEQYF.

The rearrangement links TRBV18 to TRBJ2-5; 8 bases align to TRBD2. CDR1 and CDR2 from the germline V gene are KGHSH and LQKENI. The CDR3 loop spans 17 amino acids. V was pared by 2 bases and J by 5 bases, with 13 bases of the junction left unmatched. CDR3 amino acids: CASSPMLSGGPWETQYF. CDR3 DNA sequence: TGTGCCAGCTCACCAATGCTGTCGGGAGGGCCGTGGGAGACCCAGTACTTC.

The chain links TRBV5-5 to TRBJ2-5; TRBD2 aligns across 7 bases. V gave up 4 bases and J gave up 2 bases; unmatched junction bases: 17. CDR1 and CDR2 (germline): SGHKS, YYEKEE (reference sequence). The CDR3 is 18 amino acids. The CDR3 sequence is CASSLTRTGRDYQETQYF. CDR3 sequence (DNA): TGTGCCAGCAGCCTGACGAGGACTGGGCGGGACTATCAAGAGACCCAGTACTTC.

The chain recombines TRBV7-7 with TRBJ2-5, with 12 bases that match TRBD1. The CDR3 is 18 amino acids. Trimming at V came to 0 bases and at J to 3 bases, leaving 8 bases not matched to a gene. Looked up from germline, CDR1 is SSHAT and CDR2 is FNYEAQ (reference sequence). The CDR3, as DNA: TGTGCCAGCAGCTTAGCGGGACAGGGGGCGCTAGGGGAAGAGACCCAGTACTTC. Translating it yields CASSLAGQGALGEETQYF.

This chain links TRBV14 with TRBJ1-4, with D perhaps matching TRBD1 (6 bases). The CDR3 is 16 residues long. V lost 5 bases to trimming and J lost 7 bases, with 20 bases between them. Germline V gene data show CDR1 as SGHDN and CDR2 as FVKESK. The CDR3 reads CASSELPMDSSEKLFF. The CDR3 DNA reads TGTGCCAGCAGCGAGTTGCCAATGGACAGTTCTGAAAAACTGTTTTTT.

The V gene is TRBV30, the J gene TRBJ2-1, with a possible D match to TRBD2 (5 bases). This CDR3 has 15 residues. The V end lost 2 bases, the J end lost 8 bases, and 19 bases lay between the germline ends. Germline values: CDR1 GTSNPN, CDR2 SVGIG (reference sequence). As DNA, the CDR3 is TGTGCCTGGAGTTTTTCCGGATCGCCCGGGGATGAGCAGTTCTTC. Residues: CAWSFSGSPGDEQFF. Using reference TRBV30 and TRBJ2-1 for the parts outside the CDR3, the full variable domain is SQTIHQWPATLVQPVGSPLSLECTVEGTSNPNLYWYRQAAGRGLQLLFYSVGIGQISSEVPQNLSASRPQDRQFILSSKKLLLSDSGFYLCAWSFSGSPGDEQFFGPGTRLTVL.

The rearrangement joins TRBV5-8 to TRBJ2-2; 10 bases map to TRBD1. Trimming took 8 bases from V and 2 from J; bases not matched to a gene: 6. The CDR3 has 15 residues. Per the germline V gene, CDR1 is SGHTS and CDR2 is YDEGEE. CDR3 sequence reads: CARVDRGRNTGELFF. The CDR3 coding sequence is TGTGCCAGAGTCGACAGGGGGCGAAACACCGGGGAGCTGTTTTTT.

The gene calls are TRBV6-1 and TRBJ1-2; tentative D call: TRBD1 (6 bases). CDR3 length equals 14 residues. Germline CDR1 is MNHNS and CDR2 is SASEGT. Trimming removed 2 bases from V and 6 bases from J, with 13 bases in between. CDR3 protein: CASSEIGGRDGYTF. The CDR3 nucleotides are TGTGCCAGCAGTGAAATAGGGGGTAGGGATGGCTACACCTTC.

The CDR3 DNA reads as TGTGCCAGTAGTATTAGGACTAGCGGGGGCCTTGAGCAGTTCTTC. Its translation: CASSIRTSGGLEQFF. The chain carries TRBV19 and TRBJ2-1, with 13 bases identical to TRBD2. The CDR3 runs to 15 residues. J lost 9 bases, V lost 3 bases, and 5 bases had no gene match. In germline, CDR1 is LNHDA, CDR2 SQIVND (reference sequence).

The chain links TRBV29-1 to TRBJ1-1; D possibly corresponds to TRBD1 (6 bases). Germline-derived CDR1 and CDR2 are SQVTM and ANQGSEA. The CDR3 is 15 residues long. Trimming stripped 5 bases from V and 3 bases from J, with 19 bases between. CDR3 amino acids: CSVTTRGAKDTEAFF. The CDR3 nucleotides are TGCAGCGTTACGACGCGGGGGGCTAAGGACACTGAAGCTTTCTTT.

The chain recombines TRBV19 with TRBJ2-1; perhaps TRBD1 as D (5 bases). The V and J ends lost 5 bases and 1 base respectively, with 9 bases between them. This CDR3 region has 14 residues. CDR1 LNHDA and CDR2 SQIVND come from the germline V gene (reference sequence). The CDR3 loop reads CASSPQGSYNEQFF. The CDR3 nucleotides read TGTGCCAGTAGTCCGCAGGGATCCTACAATGAGCAGTTCTTC.

This clone has just a few counts. The CDR3 sequence: CASSLERWSYEQYF. DNA for the CDR3: TGTGCCAGCAGCTTGGAGCGGTGGTCATACGAGCAGTACTTC. The J gene is TRBJ2-7, the V gene TRBV5-6, with a tentative D call TRBD2 (5 bases). V was trimmed by 0 bases and J by 4 bases, leaving 11 bases between them. The CDR3 loop spans 14 amino acids. Germline V gene data show CDR1 as SGHDT and CDR2 as YYEEEE.

The genes are TRBV4-2 and TRBJ1-2; 7 bases map to TRBD1. CDR3 length: 17 residues. J lost 5 bases, V lost 0 bases, and 12 bases had no gene match. Germline V gene sequence: CDR1 LGHNA, CDR2 YNFKEQ. The CDR3 bases are TGTGCCAGCAGCCAAGACAGTGGGGTAGGGGGCCGGTATGGCTACACCTTC. Translated, it gives CASSQDSGVGGRYGYTF.

The rearrangement links TRBV29-1 to TRBJ2-1; 8 bases agree with TRBD1. The germline gives CDR1 SQVTM, CDR2 ANQGSEA. The CDR3 is made up of 12 amino acids. The trim removed 7 bases at V and 8 bases at J, leaving 7 bases unmatched. CDR3 in amino acids: CSANPGGHEQFF. In DNA form, the CDR3 reads TGCAGCGCTAATCCAGGGGGCCATGAGCAGTTCTTC.

The chain recombines TRBV3-1 (or the pseudogene TRBV3-2) with TRBJ2-5; 11 bases fit TRBD2. The CDR3 covers 18 residues. J was trimmed by 9 bases and V by 4 bases; bases with no gene match: 19. Germline V lookup: CDR1 LGHDT, CDR2 YNNKEL (reference sequence). The CDR3 is CASSPVGLAAVTPSAQYF. The CDR3, as DNA: TGTGCCAGCAGCCCGGTGGGACTAGCGGCCGTGACGCCGTCGGCCCAGTACTTC.

CDR3 sequence reads: CASSRLAETYNEQFF. In nucleotides, the CDR3 is TGTGCCAGCAGTAGACTAGCGGAGACCTACAATGAGCAGTTCTTC. This sequence joins TRBV6-5 and TRBJ2-1; 9 bases fit TRBD2. The CDR3 is 15 residues long. The ends lost 5 bases at V and 2 bases at J; junction bases unmatched: 4. CDR1 and CDR2 from the germline V gene are MNHEY and SVGAGI.

The chain uses TRBV12-3 or TRBV12-4 and TRBJ2-7, with D possibly being TRBD1 (5 bases). Trimming stripped 6 bases from V and 3 bases from J, with 9 bases between. The CDR3 runs to 12 residues. The CDR3 DNA follows: TGTGCCAGCAGCCGCGACAGCTACGAGCAGTACTTC. It is translated as CASSRDSYEQYF.

The table lists this clone with a count of one. The V call is TRBV24-1, the J call TRBJ2-6; D is unclear. Germline values: CDR1 KGHDR, CDR2 SFDVKD. This CDR3 is built from 17 residues. V lost 4 bases, J lost 2 bases, and 14 bases lay in between. The CDR3 DNA is TGTGCCACCAGTGAGGCCGTCCCTGCGGCTGGGGCCAACGTCCTGACTTTC. It translates to CATSEAVPAAGANVLTF.

The gene calls are TRBV18 and TRBJ2-3; 9 bases match TRBD1. The germline V gene has CDR1 KGHSH and CDR2 LQKENI. J was trimmed by 2 bases and V by 3 bases; bases with no gene match: 6. The CDR3 loop spans 16 amino acids. The CDR3 loop reads CASSPQGQGITDTQYF. The CDR3 DNA follows: TGTGCCAGCTCACCTCAGGGACAGGGAATCACAGATACGCAGTATTTT.

This rearrangement joins TRBV4-1 to TRBJ2-2, with 9 bases fitting TRBD1. The CDR3 loop spans 18 amino acids. CDR1 and CDR2 (germline): MGHRA, YSYEKL. V was pared by 0 bases and J by 2 bases, with 7 bases of the junction left unmatched. The CDR3 reads CASSQDRTGAPNTGELFF. The CDR3 DNA reads TGCGCCAGCAGCCAAGATCGGACAGGGGCACCCAACACCGGGGAGCTGTTTTTT.

This clone appeared a single time. V and J are TRBV21-1 and TRBJ2-3; TRBD1, the table's D call, lacks a check against the DNA. TRBV21-1 is a pseudogene locus. The CDR3 contains 14 residues. The CDR3 DNA follows: TGTGCCAGCAGCACGGGACAGCGGGTGGATACGCAGTATTTT. It is translated as CASSTGQRVDTQYF.

CDR3: CASSAGATQETQYF. CDR3 DNA sequence: TGTGCCAGCAGCGCCGGAGCCACACAAGAGACCCAGTACTTC. The chain joins TRBV9 to TRBJ2-5; no clear D gene. The CDR3 extends over 14 amino acids. CDR1 is SGDLS, CDR2 YYNGEE, per germline. V lost 3 bases to trimming and J lost 2 bases, with 11 bases between them.

The rearrangement uses TRBV10-2 and TRBJ1-3, with no clear D. Germline V lookup: CDR1 WSHSY, CDR2 SAAADI. This CDR3 is built from 15 residues. V dropped 2 bases and J dropped 2 bases, with 10 bases sitting between them. CDR3 region: CASSESPGTGNTIYF. The CDR3 DNA is TGCGCCAGCAGTGAGAGTCCTGGCACTGGAAACACCATATATTTT.